Below are 14 T cell receptor beta chains sequenced from a single sample in a study of blood T cell repertoires in COVID-19. Here immunoSEQ multiplex PCR was the method, and the copy in TCRdb shows in-frame clones only, minus some. The data contain under 250,000 clones, about four fifths of them seen just once; the ten biggest clones take up about 10%. Material: peripheral blood. The origin of the receptors is a man aged 80 or over with acute or convalescent COVID-19.

This chain uses TRBV27 with TRBJ1-6, with 9 positions matching TRBD1. The CDR3 is made up of 15 amino acids. Losses at the gene ends were 2 bases for V and 10 bases for J; bases not matched to a gene: 6. Germline V gene lookup returns CDR1 MNHEY and CDR2 SMNVEV (reference sequence). CDR3 amino acids: CASSLTGTGRSPLHF. For the CDR3, the DNA is TGTGCCAGCAGTTTAACCGGGACAGGGAGATCACCCCTCCACTTT.

On this clone itself: Other nucleotide sequences in the sample specify the same CDR3. The V and J genes are TRBV18 and TRBJ2-1; 11 bases line up with TRBD2. The germline CDR1 and CDR2 sequences are KGHSH and LQKENI. With 3 bases clipped from V and 3 bases from J, the junction kept 4 bases outside the gene matches. The CDR3 contains 16 residues. CDR3 sequence: CASSPPGTSGYNEQFF. The DNA of the CDR3 is TGTGCCAGCTCACCGCCCGGGACTAGCGGCTACAATGAGCAGTTCTTC.

This chain uses TRBV5-1 with TRBJ1-1, with 9 bases lining up with TRBD1. The CDR3 consists of 14 residues. Losses at the gene ends were 3 bases for V and 5 bases for J; bases not matched to a gene: 5. CDR1 and CDR2 (germline): SGHRS, YFSETQ. CDR3: CASSYPGQGTEAFF. CDR3 DNA: TGCGCCAGCAGCTACCCGGGACAGGGAACTGAAGCTTTCTTT.

This clone occurred a few times. The chain has TRBV6-5 and TRBJ1-2, with 9 bases fitting TRBD1. Trimming at V came to 10 bases and at J to 4 bases, leaving 10 bases not matched to a gene. The CDR3 extends over 14 amino acids. In germline, CDR1 is MNHEY, CDR2 SVGAGI. CDR3 sequence (DNA): TGTGCCACCCGTTTGGGGACAGGGAGCTATGGCTACACCTTC. Protein: CATRLGTGSYGYTF.

The genes are TRBV3-1 (or the pseudogene TRBV3-2) and TRBJ2-7; no definite D call. V lost 2 bases, J lost 5 bases, and 7 bases lay in between. CDR1 and CDR2 from the germline V gene are LGHDT and YNNKEL (reference sequence). This CDR3 has 12 residues. The CDR3 DNA follows: TGTGCCAGCAGCCAAACGGTCCACGAGCAGTACTTC. This sequence encodes CASSQTVHEQYF.

The chain carries TRBV27 and TRBJ1-1, with 7 bases lining up with TRBD1. Germline V gene lookup returns CDR1 MNHEY and CDR2 SMNVEV (reference sequence). J lost 7 bases, V lost 4 bases, and 9 bases had no gene match. This CDR3 has 14 residues. CDR3 DNA sequence: TGTGCCAGCAGTTGGGGCAGGGGGTCCGTTGAAGCTTTCTTT. Translated, it gives CASSWGRGSVEAFF.

The V call is TRBV7-9, the J call TRBJ1-6; 9 positions agree with TRBD1. Germline V gives CDR1 SEHNR, CDR2 FQNEAQ (reference sequence). The CDR3 contains 15 residues. After removal of 5 bases from V and 5 bases from J, the junction contained 4 bases not matched to a gene. In nucleotides, the CDR3 is TGTGCCAGCAGCCTACGACAGGGGGATAATTCACCCCTCCACTTT. Amino acid sequence: CASSLRQGDNSPLHF.

V and J are TRBV7-3 and TRBJ2-2; no clear D gene. The CDR3 covers 16 residues. Deletions cut 0 bases from V and 4 bases from J, with 12 bases between. Germline lookup yields CDR1 SGHTA and CDR2 FQGTGA. CDR3 bases: TGTGCCAGCAGCTTAACCCCAGGCTTTCTCACCGGGGAGCTGTTTTTT. It yields the protein CASSLTPGFLTGELFF.

The chain couples TRBV19 to TRBJ1-5; perhaps TRBD1 as D (6 bases). V lost 1 base to trimming and J lost 0 bases, with 16 bases between them. Germline values: CDR1 LNHDA, CDR2 SQIVND (reference sequence). The length of the CDR3 is 18 residues. The CDR3 coding sequence is TGTGCCAGTAGTATAGGATGGCGGAGAGGGGGTAGCAATCAGCCCCAGCATTTT. It specifies CASSIGWRRGGSNQPQHF.

V and J are TRBV24-1 and TRBJ2-1, with D maybe TRBD2 (6 bases). V was cut by 3 bases and J by 0 bases, with 11 bases left in between. CDR3 size: 16 residues. Germline assignment: CDR1 KGHDR and CDR2 SFDVKD. The CDR3 sequence is CATSDRTKSSYNEQFF. The CDR3, as DNA: TGTGCCACCAGTGATCGGACTAAGAGCTCCTACAATGAGCAGTTCTTC.

The chain combines TRBV30 with TRBJ1-3, with D possibly being TRBD1 (6 bases). Trimming took 5 bases from V and 4 from J, leaving 18 bases between them. This CDR3 is built from 15 residues. CDR1 and CDR2 (germline): GTSNPN, SVGIG (reference sequence). This CDR3 is CAWGSMDRLGNTIYF. As DNA, the CDR3 is TGTGCCTGGGGTTCGATGGACAGATTGGGAAACACCATATATTTT.

The chain uses TRBV18 and TRBJ2-3; 9 bases align to TRBD1. Germline V gene lookup returns CDR1 KGHSH and CDR2 LQKENI. Unmatched junction bases numbered 9, after V lost 0 bases and J lost 5 bases. The CDR3 runs to 17 residues. CDR3 sequence (DNA): TGTGCCAGCTCACCACCGGGACAGGGATTCAGGAAAGATACGCAGTATTTT. Its protein product is CASSPPGQGFRKDTQYF.

This chain uses TRBV9 with TRBJ1-6; no reliable D call. Looked up from germline, CDR1 is SGDLS and CDR2 is YYNGEE. The V gene lost 0 bases and the J gene lost 0 bases, with 10 bases spanning the gap. The CDR3 length is 17 residues. CDR3 protein: CASSVAGTSSYNSPLHF. CDR3 DNA sequence: TGTGCCAGCAGCGTAGCCGGTACGAGCTCCTATAATTCACCCCTCCACTTT.

The chain recombines TRBV3-1 (or the pseudogene TRBV3-2) with TRBJ2-3, with D uncertain. CDR3 length: 13 residues. V was cut by 4 bases and J by 1 base, with 6 bases left in between. Germline V gene lookup returns CDR1 LGHDT and CDR2 YNNKEL (reference sequence). For the CDR3, the DNA is TGTGCCAGCAGCCGGAGCCGCACAGATACGCAGTATTTT. Translation: CASSRSRTDTQYF.